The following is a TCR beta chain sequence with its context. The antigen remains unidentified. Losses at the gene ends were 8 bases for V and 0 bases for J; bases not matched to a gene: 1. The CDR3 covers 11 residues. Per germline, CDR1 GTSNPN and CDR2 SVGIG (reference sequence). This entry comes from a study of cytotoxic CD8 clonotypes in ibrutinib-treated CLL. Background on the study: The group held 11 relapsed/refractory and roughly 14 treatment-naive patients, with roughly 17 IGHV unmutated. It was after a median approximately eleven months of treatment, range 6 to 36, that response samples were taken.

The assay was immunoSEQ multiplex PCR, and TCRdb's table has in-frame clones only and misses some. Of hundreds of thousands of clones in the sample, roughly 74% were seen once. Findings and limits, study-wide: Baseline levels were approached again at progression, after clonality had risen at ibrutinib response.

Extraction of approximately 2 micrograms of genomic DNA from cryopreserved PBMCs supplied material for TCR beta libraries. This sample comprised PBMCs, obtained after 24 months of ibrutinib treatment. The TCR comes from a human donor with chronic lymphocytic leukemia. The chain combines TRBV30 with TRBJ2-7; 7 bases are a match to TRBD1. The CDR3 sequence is CATGVSYEQYF. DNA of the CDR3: TGTGCCACAGGGGTCTCCTACGAGCAGTACTTC.